This is a list of T cell receptor beta chains from one sample in a study of post-analysis software for immune sequencing data. A single record per CDR3 protein comes from TCRdb applying MiXCR to the PCR reads. Among around 700,000 distinct CDR3 sequences, roughly three fifths were seen once, and the ten largest hold over 9%. The material sequenced was blood. These receptors originate from a girl aged 2 to 9 with multiple sclerosis. Each CDR3 is given without its conserved first and last residue.

TRBJ2-4,TRBV9,ASSLHSNKNIQY
TRBJ2-3,TRBV27,ASSSPGQAADTQY
TRBJ1-2,TRBV12-3/TRBV12-4,ASSFTESDNYGYT
TRBJ1-6,TRBV4-2,ASSALRDSPLH
TRBJ2-7,TRBV5-8,ASSFLRSYEQY
TRBJ1-2,TRBV5-1,ASSLAPGESYGYT
TRBJ2-3,TRBV6-1,ASSGSRGRRTDTQY
TRBJ2-2,TRBV10-3,AISGGPGELF
TRBJ2-3,TRBV9,ASSILRDRTTDTQY
TRBJ2-1,TRBV12-3/TRBV12-4,ASSLRQGAPNEQF
TRBJ2-2,TRBV25-1,ASSERMGQGARTGELF
TRBJ2-3,TRBV6-5,ASSFTRDTQY
TRBJ2-5,TRBV9,ASSARGGETQY
TRBJ2-3,TRBV25-1,ASRGASSTDTQY
TRBJ1-1,TRBV5-1,ASRPGQMNTEAF
TRBJ1-2,TRBV29-1,SVEDASLYGYT
TRBJ1-4,TRBV12-3/TRBV12-4,ASSSGQGNEKLF
TRBJ2-5,TRBV5-1,ASKGDRADETQY
TRBJ1-1,TRBV4-3,ASSQTFDTEAF
TRBJ2-3,TRBV5-1,ASSLAAGQGLYTQY
TRBJ2-1,TRBV12-3/TRBV12-4,ASTRTSGAYNEQF
TRBJ2-2,TRBV7-2,ASSAGLAGDGELF
TRBJ2-5,TRBV29-1,SARRESETQY
TRBJ2-1,TRBV27,ASSLNPLHHNEQF
TRBJ2-1,TRBV2,ASSPRENEQF
TRBJ2-3,TRBV6-5,ASSYPSRGTQY
TRBJ2-5,TRBV6-4,ASTLGPQETQY
TRBJ1-6,TRBV27,ASKESRGADNSPLH
TRBJ2-7,TRBV3-1,ASSQESFRLVSKYEQY
TRBJ2-4,TRBV10-2,ASSVREGRNIQY
TRBJ2-3,TRBV20-1,SARGTGRDTQY
TRBJ1-2,TRBV6-2/TRBV6-3,ASRPRSYGYT
TRBJ2-5,TRBV20-1,SARDGGRPQETQY
TRBJ2-1,TRBV6-6,ASRNQGNEQF
TRBJ2-1,TRBV7-4,ASSKGGGLAGSPYNEQF
TRBJ2-7,TRBV7-3,ASSPTGNFVDEQY
TRBJ2-3,TRBV5-5,ASSLSRGASTDTQY
TRBJ2-3,TRBV20-1,SAGLGGGTDTQY
TRBJ2-1,TRBV5-1,ASSLEPGQGGNEQF
TRBJ2-5,TRBV29-1,SVGRVEETQY
TRBJ2-6,TRBV6-2/TRBV6-3,ASTLSAVGYSGANILT
TRBJ2-3,TRBV29-1,SVAASGTSTDTQY
TRBJ2-7,TRBV12-3/TRBV12-4,ASRLGGGSWYEQY
TRBJ1-2,TRBV6-6,ASSTGGLNYGYT
TRBJ2-3,TRBV29-1,SVLPLQGGTDTQY
TRBJ2-7,TRBV29-1,SALRDSSSYEQY
TRBJ1-1,TRBV5-1,ASSPRQGTEAF
TRBJ2-3,TRBV9,ASSAAGLGTDTQY
TRBJ2-3,TRBV20-1,SARASGSTPDTQY
-,TRBV28,ASSLLSGTGKTQY
TRBJ2-3,TRBV5-5,ASSPNPGGLDTQY
TRBJ2-7,TRBV20-1,SARDPSGSSYEQY
TRBJ2-1,TRBV20-1,SASVAFSYNEQF
TRBJ1-2,TRBV20-1,SARDSGESYGYT
TRBJ1-1,TRBV12-3/TRBV12-4,ASSFNRGTTEAF
TRBJ1-2,TRBV6-5,ASSNQGIYGYT
TRBJ2-1,TRBV11-2,ASRAAGRERIEQF